The clone carrying this TCR beta chain occurred many times. Its matching antigen is unknown. This record comes from a study of T cell repertoires in cytomegalovirus infection. Across the whole study: CMV infection plus the matching HLA type was flagged by public TCR beta signatures.

TCRdb redid the calling of the reads with MiXCR, one entry per CDR3 protein. This table has over 450,000 distinct CDR3 sequences, roughly 12% appearing once. Germline values: CDR1 SEHNR, CDR2 FQNEAQ (reference sequence). Trimming cost V 2 bases and J 8 bases; bases outside gene matches: 7. The CDR3 consists of 15 residues. Study-wide results and caveats: Accumulated public TCR beta family frequency recognized individuals carrying CMV together with the relevant HLA. What dominated the ex vivo response were HLA-C-restricted CMV-specific TCR beta clonotypes.

This receptor was obtained from a human donor in good health (CMV status not recorded). Some clones in this sample may be carry-over from other donors' samples. Sequenced input: PBMCs. This sequence joins TRBV7-9 and TRBJ2-1, with 9 bases identical to TRBD2. The CDR3 DNA sequence: TGTGCCAGCAGCTTAAAGGCGGGAGGGGGGGATGAGCAGTTCTTC. Translation gives CASSLKAGGGDEQFF.